This TCR beta chain was profiled in a study of blood T cells in healthy people across ages. The study's findings and limits: It was found that TCR beta diversity correlated strongly with the percentage of naive T cells.

CDR1 SEHNR and CDR2 FQNEAQ come from the germline V gene (reference sequence). The CDR3 runs to 14 residues. V was trimmed by 6 bases and J by 4 bases, leaving 15 bases between them. Per individual sample, total RNA of at least 5 micrograms was extracted. This clonotype was counted once. Its specificity is unknown. A sample-barcoded 5' primer and a J-beta primer mix were used in a second PCR of about 7 to 12 cycles. TCRdb ran MiXCR on the 5' RACE reads and lists one entry per CDR3 protein. The table has some 1,500,000 distinct CDR3 sequences, roughly 43% seen once; the top ten hold about 3.8%. The clonotype comes from a woman younger than 30 in good health. The chain links TRBV7-9 to TRBJ1-2, with D uncertain. The specimen was blood. The CDR3 spells CASSWEVDRYGYTF. CDR3 nucleotides: TGTGCCAGCAGTTGGGAGGTAGACCGCTATGGCTACACCTTC.